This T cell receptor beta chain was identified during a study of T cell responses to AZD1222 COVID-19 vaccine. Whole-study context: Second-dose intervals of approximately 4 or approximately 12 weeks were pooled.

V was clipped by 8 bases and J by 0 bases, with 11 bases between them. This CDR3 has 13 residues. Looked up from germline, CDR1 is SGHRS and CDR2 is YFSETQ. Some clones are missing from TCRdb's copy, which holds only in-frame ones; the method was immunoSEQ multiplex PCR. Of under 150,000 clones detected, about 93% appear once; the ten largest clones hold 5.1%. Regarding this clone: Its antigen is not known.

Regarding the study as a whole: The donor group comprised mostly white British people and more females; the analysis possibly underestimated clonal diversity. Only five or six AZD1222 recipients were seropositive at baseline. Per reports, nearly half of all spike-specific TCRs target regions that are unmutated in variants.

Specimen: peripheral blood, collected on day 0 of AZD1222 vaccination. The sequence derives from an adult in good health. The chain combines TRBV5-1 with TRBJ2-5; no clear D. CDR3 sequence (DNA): TGCGCCAGTAGACTCTCGTACCAAGAGACCCAGTACTTC. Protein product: CASRLSYQETQYF.